These 11 T cell receptor beta chains originate from one sample sequenced in a study of identical twins listed by TCRdb under 2016. The library was obtained by 5' RACE. Instrument used: Illumina HiSeq 2000. TCRdb ran its own pipeline on the public reads, namely fastp trimming at Q25 and MiXCR clone calling, and kept in-frame beta chains. For every CDR3 protein sequence, its rows merge into one entry that carries the most common genes and DNA. The sample contains roughly 250,000 distinct CDR3 sequences, about an eighth of them found a single time. Of the sample, approximately 10% is held by the ten largest clones. The specimen was memory (CD45RO+) T cells sorted from blood. The intended sense of this specimen's cell subset or site label: CD45RO+ enriched T cells. The receptors here all came from a woman aged 18-29 years in good health.

This clonotype was counted between two and nine times. V and J are TRBV20-1 and TRBJ2-1, with TRBD2 matching over 12 bases. Trimming at V came to 3 bases and at J to 9 bases, leaving 18 bases not matched to a gene. Per the germline V gene, CDR1 is DFQATT and CDR2 is SNEGSKA (reference sequence). This CDR3 is 18 amino acids long. The CDR3 coding sequence is TGCAGTGCTAGCCCCCTCGGACTAGCGGGGCCCGACATGGGTGAGCAGTTCTTC. Protein sequence: CSASPLGLAGPDMGEQFF.

This clonotype was counted a few times. The genes are TRBV4-3 and TRBJ2-7, with 11 bases matching TRBD2. The CDR3 spans 16 residues. From germline, CDR1 is LGHNA and CDR2 YSLEER. Germline trimming cut 0 bases from V and 4 bases from J; bases unmatched to any gene: 5. CDR3 residues: CASSQDTGTSGYEQYF. CDR3 bases: TGCGCCAGCAGCCAAGATACCGGGACTAGCGGTTACGAGCAGTACTTC.

This clonotype appeared a few times. V and J are TRBV3-1 and TRBJ2-1; D uncertain. Trimming removed 1 base at V and 4 bases at J, with 17 bases between. The CDR3 is made up of 17 amino acids. Germline CDR1 LGHDT, CDR2 YNNKEL (reference sequence). The CDR3 DNA follows: TGTGCCAGCAGCCAAGGAGGTGCCGGCGCTAGATACAATGAGCAGTTCTTC. Its translation: CASSQGGAGARYNEQFF.

V and J are TRBV12-3 or TRBV12-4 and TRBJ1-1, with D possibly being TRBD1 (5 bases). The CDR3 length is 13 residues. The V end was cut by 6 bases, the J end by 4 bases, with 12 bases between. CDR3 region: CASRVTAGTEAFF. The CDR3 nucleotides are TGTGCCAGCAGGGTGACAGCGGGCACTGAAGCTTTCTTT.

This clonotype was picked up a small number of times. This chain uses TRBV27 with TRBJ2-7, with 7 bases matching TRBD1. Per germline, CDR1 MNHEY and CDR2 SMNVEV (reference sequence). The CDR3 contains 14 residues. Losses at the gene ends were 3 bases for V and 4 bases for J; bases not matched to a gene: 6. The CDR3 loop is CASSFLGQPYEQYF. For the CDR3, the DNA is TGTGCCAGCAGTTTTTTGGGACAGCCTTACGAGCAGTACTTC.

The rearrangement uses TRBV12-3 or TRBV12-4 and TRBJ2-1, with D possibly matching TRBD1 (5 bases). V was pared by 4 bases and J by 15 bases, with 16 bases between. This CDR3 is built from 12 residues. In nucleotides, the CDR3 is TGTGCCAGCAGTTACGACAGTTTCGGATGGTTCTTC. Amino acids: CASSYDSFGWFF.

The chain links TRBV20-1 to TRBJ1-1; a weak D match, TRBD1 (6 bases). The CDR3 is made up of 12 amino acids. The V gene's germline CDR1 is DFQATT and CDR2 SNEGSKA (reference sequence). V dropped 6 bases and J dropped 4 bases, with 12 bases sitting between them. The CDR3 protein is CSANRVGTEAFF. The CDR3 DNA sequence: TGCAGTGCGAACAGGGTCGGCACTGAAGCTTTCTTT.

This rearrangement joins TRBV6-1 to TRBJ1-1; perhaps TRBD1 as D (5 bases). Germline V gene lookup returns CDR1 MNHNS and CDR2 SASEGT. The V gene lost 7 bases and the J gene lost 5 bases, with 14 bases spanning the gap. The CDR3 loop spans 13 amino acids. Here the CDR3 DNA reads TGTGCCAGCATCTCAAATCAGGGAACTGAAGCTTTCTTT. Protein sequence: CASISNQGTEAFF.

This clonotype has a count of ten or more. The V gene is TRBV5-1, the J gene TRBJ2-5, with 7 bases aligning to TRBD1. This CDR3 comprises 18 residues. The J segment lost 1 base and the V segment lost 5 bases, leaving 17 bases of the junction unmatched. Per the germline V gene, CDR1 is SGHRS and CDR2 is YFSETQ. The CDR3 DNA reads as TGCGCCAGCAGTTTCTACTCTTACAGGGGCCGAGTCCAAGAGACCCAGTACTTC. Residues: CASSFYSYRGRVQETQYF.

V gene TRBV3-1 combines with J gene TRBJ2-1; D not resolved. The V and J ends lost 0 bases and 8 bases respectively, with 5 bases between them. The CDR3 extends over 12 amino acids. Germline-derived CDR1 and CDR2 are LGHDT and YNNKEL (reference sequence). In DNA, the CDR3 is TGTGCCAGCAGCCAAGATTGGGATGAGCAGTTCTTC. Translating it yields CASSQDWDEQFF.

The table lists this clonotype with a few counts. This chain joins TRBV5-6 and TRBJ2-3; D is undetermined. The CDR3 length is 15 residues. CDR1 SGHDT and CDR2 YYEEEE come from the germline V gene. The V gene lost 2 bases and the J gene lost 4 bases, with 14 bases spanning the gap. The CDR3: CASSFWASEADTQYF. As DNA, the CDR3 is TGTGCCAGCAGCTTTTGGGCTAGTGAGGCAGATACGCAGTATTTT.